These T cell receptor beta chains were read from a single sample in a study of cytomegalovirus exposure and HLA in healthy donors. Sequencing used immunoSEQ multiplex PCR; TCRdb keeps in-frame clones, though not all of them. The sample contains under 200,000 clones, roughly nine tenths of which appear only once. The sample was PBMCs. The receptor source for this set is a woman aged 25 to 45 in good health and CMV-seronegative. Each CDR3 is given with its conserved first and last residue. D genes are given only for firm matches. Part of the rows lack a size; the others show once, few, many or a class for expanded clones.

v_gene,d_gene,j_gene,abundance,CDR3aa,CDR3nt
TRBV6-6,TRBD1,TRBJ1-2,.,CASGTGGLNGYTF,TGTGCCAGCGGGACAGGGGGATTGAATGGCTACACCTTC
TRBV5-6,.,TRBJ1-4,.,CASSFRGYEKLFF,TGTGCCAGCAGCTTTAGGGGGTATGAAAAACTGTTTTTT
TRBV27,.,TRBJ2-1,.,CASSFYGLGGTRDMGEQFF,TGTGCCAGCAGTTTTTATGGACTAGGTGGGACTCGGGACATGGGTGAGCAGTTCTTC
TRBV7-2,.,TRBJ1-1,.,CASSPGWGVPEAFF,TGTGCCAGCAGCCCGGGGTGGGGGGTCCCTGAAGCTTTCTTT
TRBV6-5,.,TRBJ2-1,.,CASRKTSRGNEQFF,TGTGCCAGCAGGAAGACTAGTAGGGGCAATGAGCAGTTCTTC
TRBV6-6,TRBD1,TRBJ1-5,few,CASSLQTGRQPQHF,TGTGCCAGCAGTTTGCAGACAGGGAGGCAGCCCCAGCATTTT
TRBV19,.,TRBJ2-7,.,CASRKHSGSSYEQYF,TGTGCCAGCCGCAAACATAGCGGAAGCTCCTACGAGCAGTACTTC
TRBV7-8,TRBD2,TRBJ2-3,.,CASSLAGRAGDTDTQYF,TGTGCCAGCAGCTTAGCTGGCAGGGCGGGGGACACAGATACGCAGTATTTT
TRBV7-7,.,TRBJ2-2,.,CASSPGNTGELFF,TGTGCCAGCAGCCCAGGGAACACCGGGGAGCTGTTTTTT
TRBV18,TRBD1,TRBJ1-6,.,CASSHNGQAPRNSPLHF,TGTGCCAGCTCACATAACGGACAGGCCCCACGGAATTCACCCCTCCACTTT
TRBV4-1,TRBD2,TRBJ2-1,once,CASSLLAGGSNEQFF,TGCGCCAGCAGCCTACTAGCGGGTGGGTCCAATGAGCAGTTCTTC
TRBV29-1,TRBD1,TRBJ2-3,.,CSVERTGGADTQYF,TGCAGCGTTGAGAGGACAGGGGGTGCAGATACGCAGTATTTT
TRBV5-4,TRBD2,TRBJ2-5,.,CASSLVVSGRAGRETQYF,TGTGCCAGCAGCTTGGTAGTTAGCGGGAGGGCCGGCAGGGAGACCCAGTACTTC
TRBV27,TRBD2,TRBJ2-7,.,CASSLTSGRYEQYF,TGTGCCAGCAGTTTAACTAGCGGGAGGTACGAGCAGTACTTC
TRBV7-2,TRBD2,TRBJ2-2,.,CASSLGLAAATGELFF,TGTGCCAGCAGCTTAGGGCTAGCGGCAGCCACCGGGGAGCTGTTTTTT
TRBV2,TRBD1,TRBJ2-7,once,CASRRDSHYEQYF,TGTGCCAGCAGAAGGGACAGCCACTACGAGCAGTACTTC
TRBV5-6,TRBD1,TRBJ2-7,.,CASIGQGRKTYEQYF,TGTGCCAGCATCGGACAGGGGAGGAAAACCTACGAGCAGTACTTC
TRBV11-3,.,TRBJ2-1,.,CASSVTSFNEQFF,TGTGCCAGCAGCGTGACTAGTTTCAATGAGCAGTTCTTC
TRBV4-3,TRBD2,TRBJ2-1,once,CASSQSSTGTSANEQFF,TGCGCCAGCAGCCAAAGCTCGACCGGGACTAGCGCCAATGAGCAGTTCTTC
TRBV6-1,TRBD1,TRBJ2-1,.,CASTVGGNNNEQFF,TGTGCCAGCACGGTAGGGGGCAATAACAATGAGCAGTTCTTC
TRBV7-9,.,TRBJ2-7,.,CASSPLVGDSREQYF,TGTGCCAGCAGCCCCCTTGTGGGGGACTCTCGCGAGCAGTACTTC
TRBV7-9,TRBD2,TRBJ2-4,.,CASSLGLAGVVKNIQYF,TGTGCCAGCAGCTTAGGACTAGCGGGAGTTGTCAAAAACATTCAGTACTTC
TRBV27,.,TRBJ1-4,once,CASSFQGEKLFF,TGTGCCAGCAGTTTCCAGGGAGAAAAACTGTTTTTT
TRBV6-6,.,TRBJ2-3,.,CASRDSGRKGTDTQYF,TGTGCCAGCAGAGATAGCGGACGAAAGGGCACAGATACGCAGTATTTT
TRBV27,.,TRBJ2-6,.,CASTGGAGANVLTF,TGTGCCAGCACGGGCGGGGCTGGGGCCAACGTCCTGACTTTC
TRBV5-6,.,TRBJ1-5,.,CASSFWGENQPQHF,TGTGCCAGCAGCTTTTGGGGCGAAAATCAGCCCCAGCATTTT
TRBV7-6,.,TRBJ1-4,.,CASSLRGREETNEKLFF,TGTGCCAGCAGCTTAAGGGGCAGGGAAGAAACTAATGAAAAACTGTTTTTT